The 29 T cell receptor beta chains below come from one sample, sequenced in a study of technical replicates of blood from a few donors. Here immunoSEQ multiplex PCR was the method, and the copy in TCRdb shows in-frame clones only, minus some. The table lists over 45,000 clones, approximately 90% of them singletons. Sequences were obtained from PBMCs. These receptor sequences come from a human donor in good health. Some clones in this sample may be carry-over from other donors' samples.

This sequence joins TRBV15 and TRBJ1-2, with D tentatively TRBD1 (5 bases). V was cut by 0 bases and J by 10 bases, with 15 bases left in between. The germline V gene encodes CDR1 LNHNV and CDR2 YYDKDF (reference sequence). The CDR3 spans 14 residues. The CDR3 loop is CATSRDGGGEVYTF. The CDR3 DNA reads TGTGCCACCAGCAGAGATGGGGGGGGAGAAGTCTACACCTTC.

The chain is built from TRBV29-1 and TRBJ1-1; D might be TRBD1 (6 bases). V was pared by 6 bases and J by 1 base, with 15 bases between. There are 14 residues in the CDR3. Germline V CDR1 and CDR2: SQVTM, ANQGSEA. This chain's CDR3 is CSVTEQGSNTEAFF. The DNA for the CDR3 is TGCAGCGTCACCGAACAGGGCTCGAACACTGAAGCTTTCTTT. The entire variable domain, with the rest obtained from reference TRBV29-1 and TRBJ1-1, is as follows: SAVISQKPSRDICQRGTSLTIQCQVDSQVTMMFWYRQQPGQSLTLIATANQGSEATYESGFVIDKFPISRPNLTFSTLTVSNMSPEDSSIYLCSVTEQGSNTEAFFGQGTRLTVV.

The chain uses TRBV7-2 and TRBJ2-7, with TRBD2 matching 8 bases. J lost 2 bases, V lost 1 base, and 7 bases had no gene match. There are 16 residues in the CDR3. Germline V gives CDR1 SGHTA, CDR2 FQGNSA. The CDR3 region is CASSLVSGVGAYEQYF. As DNA, the CDR3 is TGTGCCAGCAGCTTAGTTAGCGGGGTAGGTGCCTACGAGCAGTACTTC.

V usage is TRBV7-8 and J usage is TRBJ2-7; 8 bases align to TRBD2. Germline CDR1 SGHVS, CDR2 FQNEAQ. This CDR3 contains 14 residues. V gave up 8 bases and J gave up 3 bases; unmatched junction bases: 9. This CDR3 reads CASLRGGTLYEQYF. For the CDR3, the DNA is TGTGCCAGCCTACGGGGGGGGACCCTCTACGAGCAGTACTTC.

The chain couples TRBV28 to TRBJ1-5; D remains ambiguous. Germline V gene sequence: CDR1 MDHEN, CDR2 SYDVKM. Trimming took 8 bases from V and 5 from J, leaving 19 bases between them. The CDR3 is made up of 15 amino acids. CDR3: CASSIRGGNHQPQHF. The CDR3 DNA follows: TGTGCCAGCTCTATACGAGGAGGGAACCATCAGCCCCAGCATTTT.

This clone is medium-sized. The chain uses TRBV10-3 and TRBJ2-7, with 8 bases fitting TRBD1. The germline V gene encodes CDR1 ENHRY and CDR2 SYGVKD. J gave up 5 bases and V 5 bases, and 5 bases lay outside the gene matches. The CDR3 contains 13 residues. The CDR3 DNA follows: TGTGCCATCAGTAGGACAGGGTACCACGAGCAGTACTTC. Protein: CAISRTGYHEQYF.

V usage is TRBV6-5 and J usage is TRBJ1-6, with TRBD1 as a possible D gene (6 bases). Germline V lookup: CDR1 MNHEY, CDR2 SVGAGI. This CDR3 is built from 14 residues. Trimming took 6 bases from V and 7 from J, leaving 13 bases between them. The DNA of the CDR3 is TGTGCCAGCAGCCACAGGGTGGAGAATTCACCCCTCCACTTT. This sequence encodes CASSHRVENSPLHF.

This clone was seen just once. V gene TRBV5-4 combines with J gene TRBJ2-6, with D perhaps TRBD1 (6 bases). V was trimmed by 6 bases and J by 2 bases, leaving 12 bases between them. The CDR3 has 15 amino acids. Per germline, CDR1 SGHNT and CDR2 YYREEE (reference sequence). DNA for the CDR3: TGTGCCAGCACCTTACAGGGACCTGGGGCCAACGTCCTGACTTTC. It encodes CASTLQGPGANVLTF.

The chain employs TRBV30 and TRBJ2-2; 7 bases map to TRBD1. Germline CDR1 and CDR2: GTSNPN and SVGIG (reference sequence). V dropped 2 bases and J dropped 6; count of bases not matched to a gene: 12. The length of the CDR3 is 16 residues. CDR3 nucleotide sequence: TGTGCCTGGAGTCGACAGGGTTGGAGACGATCCGGGGAGCTGTTTTTT. Translating gives CAWSRQGWRRSGELFF. The whole variable domain, filled in from reference TRBV30 and TRBJ2-2, reads SQTIHQWPATLVQPVGSPLSLECTVEGTSNPNLYWYRQAAGRGLQLLFYSVGIGQISSEVPQNLSASRPQDRQFILSSKKLLLSDSGFYLCAWSRQGWRRSGELFFGEGSRLTVL.

This rearrangement joins TRBV29-1 to TRBJ2-1, with D perhaps TRBD1 (5 bases). CDR1 SQVTM and CDR2 ANQGSEA come from the germline V gene. This CDR3 is built from 13 residues. The V gene lost 3 bases and the J gene lost 0 bases, with 6 bases spanning the gap. The CDR3 DNA reads TGCAGCGTTGACAGGGCCTCCTACAATGAGCAGTTCTTC. Translating gives CSVDRASYNEQFF.

The V call is TRBV28, the J call TRBJ2-1; maybe TRBD2 (5 bases). Trimming removed 8 bases from V and 4 bases from J, with 9 bases in between. This CDR3 is built from 12 residues. CDR1 and CDR2 from the germline V gene are MDHEN and SYDVKM. CDR3 bases: TGTGCCAGCGCCTCGGGGTACAATGAGCAGTTCTTC. Protein sequence: CASASGYNEQFF. Filled out from reference TRBV28 and TRBJ2-1, the complete variable domain reads DVKVTQSSRYLVKRTGEKVFLECVQDMDHENMFWYRQDPGLGLRLIYFSYDVKMKEKGDIPEGYSVSREKKERFSLILESASTNQTSMYLCASASGYNEQFFGPGTRLTVL.

CDR3 bases: TGTGCCAGCAGAAAAGGGACAGGGCGGGATCAGCCCCAGCATTTT. Protein product: CASRKGTGRDQPQHF. The chain combines TRBV5-8 with TRBJ1-5, with 9 bases matching TRBD1. With V trimmed by 5 bases and J by 5 bases, 8 bases remained unmatched. The CDR3 consists of 15 residues. Germline V lookup: CDR1 SGHTS, CDR2 YDEGEE.

The rearrangement joins TRBV5-5 to TRBJ1-1; tentative D call: TRBD1 (5 bases). Trimming cost V 0 bases and J 7 bases, with 13 bases left between them. This CDR3 has 14 amino acids. The V gene's germline CDR1 is SGHKS and CDR2 YYEKEE (reference sequence). The CDR3 reads CASSLGFGGFEAFF. CDR3 nucleotide sequence: TGTGCCAGCAGCTTGGGGTTCGGGGGTTTTGAAGCTTTCTTT.

This rearrangement joins TRBV7-9 to TRBJ2-7; tentative D call: TRBD2 (5 bases). CDR3 length: 14 amino acids. V lost 1 base, J lost 3 bases, and 10 bases lay in between. The germline gives CDR1 SEHNR, CDR2 FQNEAQ (reference sequence). The CDR3 reads CASSLDGEFYEQYF. CDR3 sequence (DNA): TGTGCCAGCAGCTTAGACGGGGAATTCTACGAGCAGTACTTC.

The chain has TRBV15 and TRBJ1-1; TRBD1 matches at 8 bases. Germline lookup yields CDR1 LNHNV and CDR2 YYDKDF (reference sequence). V was clipped by 5 bases and J by 4 bases; unmatched bases: 9. The CDR3 has 15 residues. The CDR3 bases are TGTGCCACCAGCCCCCGGACAGGGCAGTTCACTGAAGCTTTCTTT. As protein: CATSPRTGQFTEAFF. The whole variable domain, remainder taken from reference TRBV15 and TRBJ1-1, is DAMVIQNPRYQVTQFGKPVTLSCSQTLNHNVMYWYQQKSSQAPKLLFHYYDKDFNNEADTPDNFQSRRPNTSFCFLDIRSPGLGDTAMYLCATSPRTGQFTEAFFGQGTRLTVV.

The chain is built from TRBV6-5 and TRBJ1-5, with D hard to call. Looked up from germline, CDR1 is MNHEY and CDR2 is SVGAGI. Between the trimmed V and J ends, which lost 0 bases and 5 bases, there was a span of 5 bases. The CDR3 is made up of 13 amino acids. CDR3 residues: CASSYSADQPQHF. The CDR3 DNA reads as TGTGCCAGCAGTTACTCAGCGGATCAGCCCCAGCATTTT.

CDR3 bases: TGTGCCAGCAGCCCCCGGGAGGGGGGGGGCGAGGAGACCCAGTACTTC. Its protein product is CASSPREGGGEETQYF. This chain connects TRBV9 to TRBJ2-5, with 8 nucleotides matching TRBD2. The CDR3 covers 16 residues. J was trimmed by 5 bases and V by 4 bases; bases with no gene match: 13. CDR1 and CDR2 (germline): SGDLS, YYNGEE.

The genes are TRBV4-1 and TRBJ2-5, with D maybe TRBD2 (7 bases). CDR1 and CDR2 (germline): MGHRA, YSYEKL. This CDR3 has 16 amino acids. Trimming left V 0 bases short and J 9 bases short, with 20 bases between. As DNA, the CDR3 is TGCGCCAGCAGCCAAGATCAGGCTAGGGGGGGTCGACCCCAGTACTTC. This encodes CASSQDQARGGRPQYF.

The V gene is TRBV18, the J gene TRBJ1-2; 9 bases align to TRBD1. This CDR3 has 15 residues. CDR1 KGHSH and CDR2 LQKENI come from the germline V gene. After removal of 4 bases from V and 2 bases from J, the junction contained 5 bases not matched to a gene. DNA of the CDR3: TGTGCCAGCTCACGGGACAGGGCCCACAACTATGGCTACACCTTC. It encodes CASSRDRAHNYGYTF.

The chain couples TRBV29-1 to TRBJ1-1; D ambiguous. Germline values: CDR1 SQVTM, CDR2 ANQGSEA. The CDR3 loop spans 13 amino acids. Trimming shortened V by 2 bases and J by 7 bases, and 14 bases separated the two germline ends. The CDR3 spells CSVESSTRGEAFF. The CDR3 nucleotides read TGCAGCGTTGAATCTTCCACACGCGGTGAAGCTTTCTTT.

This clone was seen only once. V and J are TRBV4-1 and TRBJ1-5; D is uncertain. Germline CDR1 reads MGHRA; CDR2 reads YSYEKL. The V end lost 1 base, the J end lost 4 bases, and 14 bases lay between the germline ends. The CDR3 covers 16 residues. Here the CDR3 DNA reads TGCGCCAGCAGCCAAGTCGTCAGAGGGAAAAATCAGCCCCAGCATTTT. This sequence encodes CASSQVVRGKNQPQHF.

The chain is built from TRBV19 and TRBJ2-3; 10 bases line up with TRBD2. The J segment lost 2 bases and the V segment lost 2 bases, leaving 1 base of the junction unmatched. There are 15 residues in the CDR3. Germline CDR1 and CDR2: LNHDA and SQIVND (reference sequence). In DNA, the CDR3 is TGTGCCAGTAGTATAACTAGCGGGATCACAGATACGCAGTATTTT. It specifies CASSITSGITDTQYF.

The sample holds one count of this clone. The chain links TRBV6-6 to TRBJ2-7; 10 bases agree with TRBD2. The CDR3 is 15 amino acids. With 5 bases clipped from V and 6 bases from J, the junction kept 10 bases outside the gene matches. The germline gives CDR1 MNHNY, CDR2 SVGAGI (reference sequence). CDR3 sequence: CASSRDSGRRGEQYF. The CDR3 DNA is TGTGCCAGCAGTCGCGATAGCGGGAGGCGGGGCGAGCAGTACTTC.

The CDR3 reads CSVDPMGQGSGYTF. The CDR3 bases are TGCAGCGTTGACCCTATGGGACAGGGATCCGGCTACACCTTC. J is TRBJ1-2 and V is TRBV29-1; TRBD1 matches at 9 bases. V trimming: 3 bases; J trimming: 8 bases; junction bases outside the gene matches: 10. Germline V lookup: CDR1 SQVTM, CDR2 ANQGSEA. This CDR3 spans 14 amino acids.

The chain recombines TRBV4-1 with TRBJ1-2; D not resolved. Per germline, CDR1 MGHRA and CDR2 YSYEKL. Trimming took 0 bases from V and 10 from J, leaving 9 bases between them. This CDR3 region has 12 residues. The CDR3 nucleotides are TGCGCCAGCAGCCAAGATCCCCTCTCCTACACCTTC. Residues: CASSQDPLSYTF.

This chain connects TRBV19 to TRBJ2-2, with 13 bases identical to TRBD2. This CDR3 is built from 17 residues. CDR1 is LNHDA and CDR2 is SQIVND in the germline V gene (reference sequence). V shed 3 bases and J 5 bases; nucleotides not matched to a gene: 6. CDR3 sequence (DNA): TGTGCCAGTAGTATTAGGGGACTAGCGGGAAAGACCGGGGAGCTGTTTTTT. It codes for CASSIRGLAGKTGELFF.

The V gene is TRBV7-6, the J gene TRBJ2-7; 14 nucleotides match TRBD2. J gave up 5 bases and V 5 bases, and 5 bases lay outside the gene matches. The V gene's germline CDR1 is SGHVS and CDR2 FNYEAQ. CDR3 length: 15 amino acids. The CDR3 bases are TGTGCCAGCAGCCCAGGGACTAGCGGGGGCAACGAGCAGTACTTC. Translating gives CASSPGTSGGNEQYF.

The genes are TRBV4-3 and TRBJ2-7, with TRBD1 identical over 8 bases. The CDR3 is 15 residues long. V was pared by 4 bases and J by 6 bases, with 11 bases of the junction left unmatched. Germline assignment: CDR1 LGHNA and CDR2 YSLEER. The CDR3 DNA is TGCGCCAGCAGCCGCATCCCGGACAGGGTCGGCGAGCAGTACTTC. As protein: CASSRIPDRVGEQYF.

The V and J genes are TRBV28 and TRBJ2-1; D gene uncertain. Trimming cost V 4 bases and J 7 bases, with 11 bases left between them. The CDR3 runs 13 residues. Germline lookup yields CDR1 MDHEN and CDR2 SYDVKM. The CDR3 is CASSSSSWNEQFF. Here the CDR3 DNA reads TGTGCCAGCAGTTCCTCTAGTTGGAATGAGCAGTTCTTC.